The 15 T cell receptor beta chains below come from one sample, sequenced in a study of OX40 agonist ivuxolimab in advanced cancers. Profiled with immunoSEQ multiplex PCR; TCRdb holds only in-frame clones, not every one. The sample has 55,000 to 75,000 clones, more than 65% seen once. The specimen was CD4+ or CD8+ T cells sorted from blood, collected in a trial of the OX40 agonist ivuxolimab. The receptors come from an adult with an advanced solid tumor such as melanoma, head and neck, liver or kidney cancer.

V is TRBV6-5 and J is TRBJ1-2, with a tentative D call TRBD1 (5 bases). The length of the CDR3 is 15 residues. V was trimmed by 5 bases and J by 3 bases, leaving 16 bases between them. From germline, CDR1 is MNHEY and CDR2 SVGAGI. The CDR3 reads CASSILGGGDYGYTF. In DNA form, the CDR3 reads TGTGCCAGCAGTATCCTCGGGGGAGGGGACTATGGCTACACCTTC.

V gene TRBV19 combines with J gene TRBJ2-5; possible D gene TRBD1, 7 bases. Germline lookup yields CDR1 LNHDA and CDR2 SQIVND (reference sequence). V was shortened by 10 bases and J by 5 bases, with 17 bases between the two germline ends. The CDR3 runs 13 residues. CDR3 residues: CATGDRAGETQYF. CDR3 bases: TGTGCCACTGGAGACAGGGCGGGGGAGACCCAGTACTTC. The full variable domain, with the rest looked up from reference TRBV19 and TRBJ2-5, is DGGITQSPKYLFRKEGQNVTLSCEQNLNHDAMYWYRQDPGQGLRLIYYSQIVNDFQKGDIAEGYSVSREKKESFPLTVTSAQKNPTAFYLCATGDRAGETQYFGPGTRLLVL.

The chain joins TRBV4-3 to TRBJ2-1; D is perhaps TRBD1 (6 bases). V lost 2 bases and J 7 bases, leaving 9 bases between the germline ends. Germline V CDR1 and CDR2: LGHNA, YSLEER. The CDR3 is 13 residues long. CDR3 bases: TGCGCCAGCAGCCAACTACAGGGAAATGAGCAGTTCTTC. This codes for CASSQLQGNEQFF.

This sequence joins TRBV4-3 and TRBJ2-1; tentatively, D is TRBD2 (7 bases). The CDR3 covers 16 residues. The V end lost 1 base, the J end lost 8 bases, and 18 bases lay between the germline ends. The germline gives CDR1 LGHNA, CDR2 YSLEER. The DNA for the CDR3 is TGCGCCAGCAGCCAAGTGGGAAGGGGGGGCCTCTATGAGCAGTTCTTC. Protein product: CASSQVGRGGLYEQFF.

V gene TRBV5-1 combines with J gene TRBJ2-3; D gene unclear. The CDR3 totals 11 residues. Germline CDR1 reads SGHRS; CDR2 reads YFSETQ. V lost 7 bases and J 3 bases, leaving 6 bases between the germline ends. The CDR3 DNA reads as TGCGCCAGCGCCCGAACAGATACGCAGTATTTT. This encodes CASARTDTQYF.

This chain links TRBV18 with TRBJ1-3, with no clear D. The CDR3 sequence is 12 residues long. Trimming pared 2 bases from V and 8 bases from J, leaving 7 bases between. CDR1 is KGHSH, CDR2 LQKENI, per germline. CDR3 residues: CASSPEMDTIYF. CDR3 sequence (DNA): TGTGCCAGCTCACCAGAGATGGACACCATATATTTT.

This chain uses TRBV10-3 with TRBJ1-4; D is uncertain. Trimming took 3 bases from V and 0 from J, leaving 8 bases between them. Germline V CDR1 and CDR2: ENHRY, SYGVKD. The CDR3 runs to 15 residues. CDR3 DNA: TGTGCCATCAGTGATGCCCATGCAACTAATGAAAAACTGTTTTTT. Translated: CAISDAHATNEKLFF.

J is TRBJ1-5 and V is TRBV14; tentative D call: TRBD1 (5 bases). The CDR3 is 13 residues long. V was pared by 0 bases and J by 15 bases, with 15 bases between. The V gene's germline CDR1 is SGHDN and CDR2 FVKESK. In DNA form, the CDR3 reads TGTGCCAGCAGCCAAGAATCCGGGGGTGAAAGGCATTTT. It specifies CASSQESGGERHF.

The V and J genes are TRBV10-1 and TRBJ1-4; TRBD1 agrees at 7 bases. CDR3 length: 13 residues. Trimming cost V 6 bases and J 4 bases; bases outside gene matches: 2. Germline loops: CDR1 WNHNN, CDR2 SYGVQD (reference sequence). CDR3 in DNA: TGCGCCAGCAGCACAGGGGTTAATGAAAAACTGTTTTTT. This translates into CASSTGVNEKLFF.

The sample holds a few counts of this clone. The V call is TRBV5-1, the J call TRBJ2-5, with 11 nucleotides matching TRBD2. J gave up 1 base and V 0 bases, and 5 bases lay outside the gene matches. In germline, CDR1 is SGHRS, CDR2 YFSETQ. The CDR3 spans 17 residues. CDR3 nucleotide sequence: TGCGCCAGCAGCTTGGGTCCTAGCGGGGGGATCCAAGAGACCCAGTACTTC. It translates to CASSLGPSGGIQETQYF.

This clone was observed once. V gene TRBV27 combines with J gene TRBJ2-3; the match to TRBD1 covers 7 bases. The CDR3 length is 16 residues. The germline CDR1 and CDR2 sequences are MNHEY and SMNVEV (reference sequence). V dropped 4 bases and J dropped 1; count of bases not matched to a gene: 8. CDR3 bases: TGTGCCAGCAGTTCCCTCCTAGGGGGCGGCACAGATACGCAGTATTTT. Its translation is CASSSLLGGGTDTQYF.

The chain couples TRBV9 to TRBJ2-3; D may match TRBD1 or TRBD2 (5 bases each). Trimming stripped 0 bases from V and 5 bases from J, with 7 bases between. The CDR3 runs 13 residues. Germline assignment: CDR1 SGDLS and CDR2 YYNGEE. CDR3 in amino acids: CASSVAGQDTQYF. The CDR3, as DNA: TGTGCCAGCAGCGTAGCGGGGCAAGATACGCAGTATTTT.

This chain connects TRBV9 to TRBJ1-4, with D unclear. The CDR3 runs to 16 residues. The V and J ends lost 0 bases and 5 bases respectively, with 14 bases between them. CDR1 and CDR2 (germline): SGDLS, YYNGEE. The CDR3 loop is CASSVGEGWGNEKLFF. The CDR3 bases are TGTGCCAGCAGCGTAGGGGAAGGTTGGGGAAATGAAAAACTGTTTTTT.

This clone was counted between two and nine times. V is TRBV7-2 and J is TRBJ1-5; tentative D call: TRBD1 (6 bases). There are 17 residues in the CDR3. Trimming took off 5 bases at V and 4 bases at J, with 21 bases between the two ends. Per germline, CDR1 SGHTA and CDR2 FQGNSA. CDR3 DNA: TGTGCCAGCAGCCTATCCCTGGGGGCGGCCAGGAATCAGCCCCAGCATTTT. Its protein product is CASSLSLGAARNQPQHF.

V gene TRBV11-2 combines with J gene TRBJ1-4; D unresolved. From germline, CDR1 is SGHAT and CDR2 FQNNGV. This CDR3 spans 12 amino acids. Deletions cut 3 bases from V and 4 bases from J, with 3 bases between. The DNA for the CDR3 is TGTGCCAGCAGCTTCAATAATGAAAAACTGTTTTTT. Protein product: CASSFNNEKLFF.